This TCR beta chain was recorded in a study of shared clonotypes between healthy human individuals. Healthy and HIV-negative, the adult donors had no recent acute infections or vaccinations. It was into CD45RA+ naive and CD45RA-negative memory subsets that the CD4+ cells were split. The CDR3 consists of 16 residues. CDR1 MDHEN and CDR2 SYDVKM come from the germline V gene. With V trimmed by 6 bases and J by 8 bases, 7 bases remained unmatched. The material for each subset, its genomic DNA, was split evenly across several immunoSEQ plates. Clones were read by immunoSEQ multiplex PCR, and TCRdb kept only the in-frame ones, dropping some. This table has hundreds of thousands of clones, less than 80% appearing once.

Material for sequencing was memory CD4+ T cells sorted from blood. Subset indicated: CD45RA-negative fraction. The TCR originated in a woman aged 25 to 45 in good health. The V gene is TRBV28, the J gene TRBJ2-1; 16 nucleotides match TRBD2. The CDR3 DNA reads TGTGCCAGCAGACTAGAGGGACTAGCGGGAGGGGATGAGCAGTTCTTC. Its protein product is CASRLEGLAGGDEQFF.